This T cell receptor (beta chain) was sequenced in a study of identifying expanded T cells in peripheral blood. Trimming removed 1 base from V and 9 bases from J, with 13 bases in between. Germline lookup yields CDR1 SGHDN and CDR2 FVKESK. The CDR3 length is 13 residues. TCRdb's table, derived via immunoSEQ multiplex PCR, lists solely in-frame clones and lacks some. The profile shows roughly 63,000 clones, around 81% of them singletons. The origin of this receptor is a person aged 18 to 70 in good health. This sequence joins TRBV14 and TRBJ2-7; a weak D match, TRBD1 (5 bases). The source material was blood. In DNA, the CDR3 is TGTGCCAGCAGCCAAGGGGGCTCGGCGTGGCAGTACGTC. Protein: CASSQGGSAWQYV.